This T cell receptor (beta chain) was sequenced during a study of T cell repertoires in cytomegalovirus infection. Broader study findings: Clonotypes of TCR beta that were HLA-C-restricted and CMV-specific dominated the ex vivo response. Identification of carriers of CMV plus the relevant HLA was performed using cumulative public TCR beta family frequency.

One entry per CDR3 protein results from TCRdb running MiXCR on the reads. The data hold some 220,000 distinct CDR3 sequences, with around 40% observed a single time. Comment on this clonotype: Its antigen is currently unknown.

The CDR3 is 14 residues long. Trimming took 3 bases from V and 0 from J, leaving 8 bases between them. Germline loops: CDR1 SGHVS, CDR2 FNYEAQ. Sequenced here: CD8+ T cells from cultured PBMCs, sampled from culture after CMV antigen stimulation. The chain combines TRBV7-6 with TRBJ1-1; D is uncertain. The source of this sequence is a human donor in good health (CMV status not recorded). Some clones in this sample may be carry-over from other donors' samples. CDR3 loop: CASSFPQVNTEAFF. CDR3 nucleotide sequence: TGTGCCAGCAGCTTCCCTCAGGTGAACACTGAAGCTTTCTTT. The variable domain in full, with the rest retrieved from reference TRBV7-6 and TRBJ1-1, is GAGVSQSPRYKVTKRGQDVALRCDPISGHVSLYWYRQALGQGPEFLTYFNYEAQQDKSGLPNDRFSAERPEGSISTLTIQRTEQRDSAMYRCASSFPQVNTEAFFGQGTRLTVV.